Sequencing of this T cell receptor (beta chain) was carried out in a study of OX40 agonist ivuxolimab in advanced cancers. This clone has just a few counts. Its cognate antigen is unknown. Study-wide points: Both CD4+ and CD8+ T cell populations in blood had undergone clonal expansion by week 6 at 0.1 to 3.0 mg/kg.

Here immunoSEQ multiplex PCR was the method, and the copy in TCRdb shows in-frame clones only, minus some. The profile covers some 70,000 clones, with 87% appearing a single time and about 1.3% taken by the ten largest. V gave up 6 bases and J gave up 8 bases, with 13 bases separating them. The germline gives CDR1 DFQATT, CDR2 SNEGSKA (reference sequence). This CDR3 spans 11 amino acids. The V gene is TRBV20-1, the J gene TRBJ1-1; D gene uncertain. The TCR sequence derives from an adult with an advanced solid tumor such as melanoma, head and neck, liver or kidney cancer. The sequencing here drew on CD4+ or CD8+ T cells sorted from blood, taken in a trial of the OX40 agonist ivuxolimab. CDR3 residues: CSAINGYEAFF. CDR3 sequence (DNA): TGCAGTGCCATTAATGGGTACGAAGCTTTCTTT.